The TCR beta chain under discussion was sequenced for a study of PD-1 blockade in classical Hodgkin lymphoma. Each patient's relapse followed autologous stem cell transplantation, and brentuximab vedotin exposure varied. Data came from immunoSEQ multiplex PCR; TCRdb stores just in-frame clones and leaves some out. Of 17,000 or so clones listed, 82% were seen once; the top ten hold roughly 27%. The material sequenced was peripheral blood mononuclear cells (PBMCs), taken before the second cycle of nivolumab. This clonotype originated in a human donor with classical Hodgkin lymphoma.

The CDR3 region is CASSFNNEKLFF. The CDR3 coding sequence is TGCGCCAGCAGCTTCAATAATGAAAAACTGTTTTTT. The J gene is TRBJ1-4, the V gene TRBV5-1; D unresolved. This CDR3 contains 12 residues. Germline assignment: CDR1 SGHRS and CDR2 YFSETQ. V lost 2 bases, J lost 4 bases, and 3 bases lay in between. The full variable domain, rest sourced from reference TRBV5-1 and TRBJ1-4, is KAGVTQTPRYLIKTRGQQVTLSCSPISGHRSVSWYQQTPGQGLQFLFEYFSETQRNKGNFPGRFSGRQFSNSRSEMNVSTLELGDSALYLCASSFNNEKLFFGSGTQLSVL.